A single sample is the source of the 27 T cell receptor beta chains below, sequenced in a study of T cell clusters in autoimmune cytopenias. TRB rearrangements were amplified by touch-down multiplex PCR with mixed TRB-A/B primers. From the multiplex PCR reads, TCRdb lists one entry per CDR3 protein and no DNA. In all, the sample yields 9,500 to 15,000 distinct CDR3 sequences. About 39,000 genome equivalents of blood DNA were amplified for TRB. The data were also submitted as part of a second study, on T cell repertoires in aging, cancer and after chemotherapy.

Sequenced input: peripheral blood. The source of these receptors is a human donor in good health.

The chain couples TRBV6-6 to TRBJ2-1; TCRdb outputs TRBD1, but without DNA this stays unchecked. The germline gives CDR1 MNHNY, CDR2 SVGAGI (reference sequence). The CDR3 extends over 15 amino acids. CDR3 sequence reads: CASSDPPGTYNEQFF.

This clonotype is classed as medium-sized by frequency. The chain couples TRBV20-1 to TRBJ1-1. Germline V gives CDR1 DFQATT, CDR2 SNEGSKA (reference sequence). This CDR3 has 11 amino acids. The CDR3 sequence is CSAPPNTEAFF.

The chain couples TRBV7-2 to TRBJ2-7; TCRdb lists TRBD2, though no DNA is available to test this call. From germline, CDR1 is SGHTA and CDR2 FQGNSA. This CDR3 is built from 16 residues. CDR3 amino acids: CASSLAVAGGPYEQYF.

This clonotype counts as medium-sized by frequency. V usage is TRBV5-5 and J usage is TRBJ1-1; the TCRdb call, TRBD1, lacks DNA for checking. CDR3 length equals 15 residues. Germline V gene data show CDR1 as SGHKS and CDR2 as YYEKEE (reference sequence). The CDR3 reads CASSPWITMNTEAFF.

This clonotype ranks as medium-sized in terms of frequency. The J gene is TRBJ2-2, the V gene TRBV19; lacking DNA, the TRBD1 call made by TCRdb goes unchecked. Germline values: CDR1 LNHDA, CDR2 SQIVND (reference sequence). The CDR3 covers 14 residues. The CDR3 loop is CATSRGVNTGELFF.

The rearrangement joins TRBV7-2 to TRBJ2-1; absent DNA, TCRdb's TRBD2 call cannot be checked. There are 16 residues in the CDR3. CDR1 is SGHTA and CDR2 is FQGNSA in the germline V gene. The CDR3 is CASSPGRLAEIDEQFF.

The CDR3 sequence: CASSHGTEAFF. The chain links TRBV6-2 or TRBV6-3 to TRBJ1-1. Germline V lookup: CDR1 MNHEY, CDR2 SVGEGT. The CDR3 contains 11 residues.

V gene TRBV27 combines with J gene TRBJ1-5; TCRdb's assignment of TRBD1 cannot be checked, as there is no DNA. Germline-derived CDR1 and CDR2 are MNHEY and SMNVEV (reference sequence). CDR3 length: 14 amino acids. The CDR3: CASSLAGANQPQHF.

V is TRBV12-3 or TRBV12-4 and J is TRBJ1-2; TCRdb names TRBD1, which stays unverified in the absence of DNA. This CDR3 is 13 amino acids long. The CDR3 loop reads CASSATVNYGYTF.

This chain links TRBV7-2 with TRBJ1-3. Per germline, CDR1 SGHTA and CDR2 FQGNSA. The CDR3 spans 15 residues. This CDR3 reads CASSLSPDRGNTIYF.

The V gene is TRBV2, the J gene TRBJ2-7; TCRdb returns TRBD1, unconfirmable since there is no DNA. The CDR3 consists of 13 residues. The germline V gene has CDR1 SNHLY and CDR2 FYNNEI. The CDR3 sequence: CASSEGTAPEQYF.

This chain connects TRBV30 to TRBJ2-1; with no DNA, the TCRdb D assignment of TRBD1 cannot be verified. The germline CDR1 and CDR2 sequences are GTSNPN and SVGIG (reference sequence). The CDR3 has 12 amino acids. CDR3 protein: CAWNAPYNEQFF.

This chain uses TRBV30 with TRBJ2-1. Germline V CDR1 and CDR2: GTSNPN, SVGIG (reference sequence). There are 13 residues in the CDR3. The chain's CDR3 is CAWSGQGYNEQFF.

The CDR3 here is CASSLKSTSYEQYF. The chain joins TRBV5-4 to TRBJ2-7. The CDR3 is 14 amino acids. Germline lookup yields CDR1 SGHNT and CDR2 YYREEE (reference sequence). Together with reference TRBV5-4 and TRBJ2-7, the CDR3 gives the full variable domain: ETGVTQSPTHLIKTRGQQVTLRCSSQSGHNTVSWYQQALGQGPQFIFQYYREEENGRGNFPPRFSGLQFPNYSSELNVNALELDDSALYLCASSLKSTSYEQYFGPGTRLTVT.

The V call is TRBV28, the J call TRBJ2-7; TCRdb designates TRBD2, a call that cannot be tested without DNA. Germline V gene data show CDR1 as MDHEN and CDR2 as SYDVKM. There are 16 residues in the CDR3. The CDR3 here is CASRPPDSSRPYEQYF.

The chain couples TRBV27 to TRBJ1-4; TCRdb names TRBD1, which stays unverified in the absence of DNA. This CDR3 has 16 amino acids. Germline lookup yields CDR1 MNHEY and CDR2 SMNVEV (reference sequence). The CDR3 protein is CASSPVAYRFSEKLFF.

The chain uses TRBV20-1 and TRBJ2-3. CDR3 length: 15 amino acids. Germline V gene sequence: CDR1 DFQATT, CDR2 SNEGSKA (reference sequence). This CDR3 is CSARGRVSSTDTQYF.

The CDR3 is CASTATSGSPLHF. This chain joins TRBV27 and TRBJ1-6; TCRdb calls TRBD1, which cannot be checked without DNA. The CDR3 extends over 13 amino acids. CDR1 MNHEY and CDR2 SMNVEV come from the germline V gene (reference sequence).

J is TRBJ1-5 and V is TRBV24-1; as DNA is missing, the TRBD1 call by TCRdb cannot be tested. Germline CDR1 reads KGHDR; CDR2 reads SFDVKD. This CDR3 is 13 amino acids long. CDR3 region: CATRGDTDQPQHF.

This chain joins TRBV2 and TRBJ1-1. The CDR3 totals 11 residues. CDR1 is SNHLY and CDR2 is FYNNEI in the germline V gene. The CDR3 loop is CASARGTEAFF. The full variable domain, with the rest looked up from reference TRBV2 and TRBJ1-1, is EPEVTQTPSHQVTQMGQEVILRCVPISNHLYFYWYRQILGQKVEFLVSFYNNEISEKSEIFDDQFSVERPDGSNFTLKIRSTKLEDSAMYFCASARGTEAFFGQGTRLTVV.

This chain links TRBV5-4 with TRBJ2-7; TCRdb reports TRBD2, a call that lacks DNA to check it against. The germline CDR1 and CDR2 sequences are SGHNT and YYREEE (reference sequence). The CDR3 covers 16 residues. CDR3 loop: CASSPTSGGPSYEQYF.

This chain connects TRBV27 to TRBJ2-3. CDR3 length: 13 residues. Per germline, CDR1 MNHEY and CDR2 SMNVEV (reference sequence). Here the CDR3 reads CASSPATADTQYF.

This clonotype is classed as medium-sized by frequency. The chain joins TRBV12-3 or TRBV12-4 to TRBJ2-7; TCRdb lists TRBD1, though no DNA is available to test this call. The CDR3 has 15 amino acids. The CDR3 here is CASTPWGTGPAEQYF.

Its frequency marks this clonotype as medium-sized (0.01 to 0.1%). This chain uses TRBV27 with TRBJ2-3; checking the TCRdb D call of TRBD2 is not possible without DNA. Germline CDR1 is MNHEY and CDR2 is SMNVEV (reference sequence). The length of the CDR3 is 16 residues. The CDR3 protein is CASSPSTGPSRDTQYF.

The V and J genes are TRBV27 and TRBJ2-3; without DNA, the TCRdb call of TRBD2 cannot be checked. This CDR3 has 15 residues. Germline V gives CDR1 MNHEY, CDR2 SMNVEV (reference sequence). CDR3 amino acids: CASSPLAVSTDTQYF.

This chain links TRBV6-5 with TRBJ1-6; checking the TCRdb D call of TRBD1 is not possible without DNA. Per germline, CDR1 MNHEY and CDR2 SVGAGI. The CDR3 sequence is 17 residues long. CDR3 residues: CASRPRSSTGLNSPLHF.

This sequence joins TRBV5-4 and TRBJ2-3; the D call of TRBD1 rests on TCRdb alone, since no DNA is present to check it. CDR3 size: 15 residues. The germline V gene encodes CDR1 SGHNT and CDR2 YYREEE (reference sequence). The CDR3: CASMGGGQSTDTQYF.